This is a list of T cell receptor beta chains from one sample in a study of blood T cell repertoires in COVID-19. The assay was immunoSEQ multiplex PCR, and TCRdb's table has in-frame clones only and misses some. The repertoire has about 300,000 clones, approximately 84% of them found once; the top ten carry about 4.2%. The sample consisted of PBMCs or T cells enriched from blood (not recorded which). The receptor set was obtained from a man aged 25 to 40 who had recovered from COVID-19. Each CDR3 is given with its conserved first and last residue. A D gene is named only where the DNA matches it firmly. Clone size is given for some rows only: seen once, a few or many times, or a class if the clone is expanded.

abundance,j_gene,d_gene,v_gene,CDR3aa,CDR3nt
-,TRBJ2-3,TRBD2,TRBV6-1,CASSGTPTSGFTDTQYF,TGTGCCAGCAGTGGAACCCCGACTAGCGGATTCACAGATACGCAGTATTTT
-,TRBJ1-1,TRBD1,TRBV6-6,CASSPRDRAEAFF,TGTGCCAGCAGTCCAAGGGACAGGGCTGAAGCTTTCTTT
-,TRBJ1-2,-,TRBV19,CASSIPSATGGAVVDYGYTF,TGTGCCAGTAGTATACCTTCAGCGACAGGTGGGGCCGTCGTTGACTATGGCTACACCTTC
-,TRBJ2-7,TRBD1,TRBV4-1,CASSTRQGLELGSYEQYF,TGCGCCAGCAGTACTAGACAGGGGCTCGAGCTGGGCTCCTACGAGCAGTACTTC
-,TRBJ1-5,TRBD1,TRBV28,CASSPLTGGGQPQHF,TGTGCCAGCAGTCCCCTGACAGGGGGAGGTCAGCCCCAGCATTTT
-,TRBJ2-7,TRBD2,TRBV5-1,CASSLGRTSGGYEQYF,TGCGCCAGCAGCTTGGGAAGGACTAGCGGGGGTTACGAGCAGTACTTC
-,TRBJ2-7,-,TRBV27,CASSFFRRDSLYEQYF,TGTGCCAGCAGTTTTTTTAGGCGGGACAGCCTCTACGAGCAGTACTTC
-,TRBJ1-2,-,TRBV9,CASSENRVRNYGYTF,TGTGCCAGCAGCGAAAACAGGGTACGGAACTATGGCTACACCTTC
-,TRBJ1-6,-,TRBV7-2,CASSPGRTYNSPLHF,TGTGCCAGCAGCCCCGGGAGGACCTATAATTCACCCCTCCACTTT
-,TRBJ2-1,TRBD2,TRBV9,CASEGGRHTEQFF,TGTGCCAGCGAGGGAGGGAGGCACACTGAGCAGTTCTTC
-,TRBJ1-5,-,TRBV28,CASSLFYPPDSPLYSNQPQHF,TGTGCCAGCAGTTTATTTTACCCCCCAGACAGCCCCCTATATAGCAATCAGCCCCAGCATTTT
-,TRBJ1-5,-,TRBV4-1,CASSQEHRNQPQHF,TGCGCCAGCAGCCAAGAGCACAGAAATCAGCCCCAGCATTTT
-,TRBJ1-2,-,TRBV28,CASRGGGDYGYTF,TGTGCCAGCAGGGGAGGGGGAGACTATGGCTACACCTTC
-,TRBJ2-2,-,TRBV6-5,CASSPDRYTGELFF,TGTGCCAGCAGTCCCGACAGATACACCGGGGAGCTGTTTTTT
-,TRBJ2-1,TRBD2,TRBV10-1,CASNSGSGSYNEQFF,TGCGCCAGCAATAGCGGGAGTGGCTCCTACAATGAGCAGTTCTTC
-,TRBJ1-1,-,TRBV7-9,CASSSGNAHAFF,TGTGCCAGCAGCTCGGGGAACGCGCACGCTTTCTTT
-,TRBJ2-1,TRBD2,TRBV11-2,CASSLVGGGASDEQFF,TGTGCCAGCAGCTTAGTCGGCGGGGGGGCGTCGGATGAGCAGTTCTTC
-,TRBJ1-2,TRBD1,TRBV10-2,CASREIGTGALANYGYTF,TGCGCCAGCAGAGAAATAGGGACAGGGGCTCTAGCTAACTATGGCTACACCTTC
once,TRBJ2-7,TRBD1,TRBV24-1,CATSDGTGVDEQYF,TGTGCCACCAGTGACGGGACAGGGGTCGACGAGCAGTACTTC
-,TRBJ1-2,-,TRBV6-1,CASSEDGIRGLGYTF,TGTGCCAGCAGTGAAGATGGGATCAGGGGCTTAGGCTACACCTTC
few,TRBJ2-2,TRBD2,TRBV27,CASSLGTSGTGELFF,TGTGCCAGCAGTTTAGGGACTAGCGGCACCGGGGAGCTGTTTTTT
-,TRBJ2-7,-,TRBV7-9,CASSPINRERISYEQYF,TGTGCCAGCAGCCCCATTAACAGGGAGCGGATCTCCTACGAGCAGTACTTC
-,TRBJ1-2,-,TRBV5-1,CASSLGQELYGYTF,TGCGCCAGCAGCTTGGGACAGGAGCTCTATGGCTACACCTTC
-,TRBJ1-2,-,TRBV6-5,CASSYSGGWTNYGYTF,TGTGCCAGCAGTTACTCGGGGGGGTGGACTAACTATGGCTACACCTTC
-,TRBJ1-6,-,TRBV6-5,CASSRQADNSPLHF,TGTGCCAGCAGTCGACAGGCGGATAATTCACCCCTCCACTTT
-,TRBJ2-3,TRBD1,TRBV27,CASSSKSPGGNGTGRADTQYF,TGTGCCAGCAGTTCGAAATCTCCCGGGGGAAACGGGACAGGTAGGGCAGATACGCAGTATTTT